This T cell receptor beta chain was recovered during a study of PD-1 blockade in classical Hodgkin lymphoma. This table comes from immunoSEQ multiplex PCR, and its TCRdb copy is limited to in-frame clones, with some not included. This sample has more than 40,000 clones, with 78% found just once. From germline, CDR1 is SNHLY and CDR2 FYNNEI. This CDR3 contains 14 residues. V shed 5 bases, J shed 5 bases, and the junction held 6 bases outside the gene matches. The time point is: cycle 4 day 1 (C4D1), after 6 weeks of nivolumab. Brentuximab vedotin exposure varied, and every patient relapsed after autologous stem cell transplantation.

This clonotype was obtained from a human donor with classical Hodgkin lymphoma. Specimen: peripheral blood mononuclear cells (PBMCs), collected before the fourth cycle of nivolumab. The rearrangement joins TRBV2 to TRBJ2-7; 10 bases align to TRBD1. CDR3 loop: CASSTGQGIHEQYF. The CDR3 nucleotides are TGTGCCAGCAGTACGGGACAGGGGATCCACGAGCAGTACTTC. The full variable domain, in which reference TRBV2 and TRBJ2-7 provide the parts outside the CDR3, is EPEVTQTPSHQVTQMGQEVILRCVPISNHLYFYWYRQILGQKVEFLVSFYNNEISEKSEIFDDQFSVERPDGSNFTLKIRSTKLEDSAMYFCASSTGQGIHEQYFGPGTRLTVT.